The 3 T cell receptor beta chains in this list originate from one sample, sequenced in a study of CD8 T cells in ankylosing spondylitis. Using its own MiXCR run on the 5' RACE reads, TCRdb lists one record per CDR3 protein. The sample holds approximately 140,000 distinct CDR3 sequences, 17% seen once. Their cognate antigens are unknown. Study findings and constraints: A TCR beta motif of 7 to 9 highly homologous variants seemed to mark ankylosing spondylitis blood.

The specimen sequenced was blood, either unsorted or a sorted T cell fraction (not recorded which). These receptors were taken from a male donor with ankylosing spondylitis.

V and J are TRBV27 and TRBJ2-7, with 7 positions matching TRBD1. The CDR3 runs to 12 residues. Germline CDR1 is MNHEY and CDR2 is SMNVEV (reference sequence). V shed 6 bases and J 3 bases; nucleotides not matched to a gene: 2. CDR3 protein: CASRGQHYEQYF. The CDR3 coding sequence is TGTGCCAGCAGGGGACAGCACTACGAGCAGTACTTC.

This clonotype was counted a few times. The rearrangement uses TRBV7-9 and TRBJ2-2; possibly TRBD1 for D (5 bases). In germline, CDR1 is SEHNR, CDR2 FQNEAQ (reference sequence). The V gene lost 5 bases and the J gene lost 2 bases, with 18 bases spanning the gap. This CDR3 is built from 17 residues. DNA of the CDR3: TGTGCCAGCAGCCCGCCTGAAGTAGGGGTCAACACCGGGGAGCTGTTTTTT. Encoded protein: CASSPPEVGVNTGELFF.

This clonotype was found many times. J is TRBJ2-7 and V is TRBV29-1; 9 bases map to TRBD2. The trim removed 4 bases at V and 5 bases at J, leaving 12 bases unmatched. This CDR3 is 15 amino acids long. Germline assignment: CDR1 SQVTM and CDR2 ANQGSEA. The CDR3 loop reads CSVGLAGTLRDEQYF. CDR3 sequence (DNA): TGCAGCGTTGGGCTAGCGGGAACCCTTCGTGACGAGCAGTACTTC.